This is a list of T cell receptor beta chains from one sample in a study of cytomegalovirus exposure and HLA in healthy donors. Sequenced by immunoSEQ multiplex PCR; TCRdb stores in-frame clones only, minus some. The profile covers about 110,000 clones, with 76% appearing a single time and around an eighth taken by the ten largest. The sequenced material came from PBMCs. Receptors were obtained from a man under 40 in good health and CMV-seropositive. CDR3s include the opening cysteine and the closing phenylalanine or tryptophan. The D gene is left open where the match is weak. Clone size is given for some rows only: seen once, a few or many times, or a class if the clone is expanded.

cdr3_aa: CASSPRGGASGNTIYF; cdr3_nt: TGTGCCAGCAGCCCCCGGGGGGGGGCCTCTGGAAACACCATATATTTT; clone_size: once; j_call: TRBJ1-3; v_call: TRBV28; d_call: .
cdr3_aa: CASSLGSGTGSNYGYTF; cdr3_nt: TGCGCCAGCAGCTTGGGTTCTGGAACAGGCTCCAACTATGGCTACACCTTC; clone_size: .; j_call: TRBJ1-2; v_call: TRBV5-1; d_call: .
cdr3_aa: CASSVDSSNQPQHF; cdr3_nt: TGTGCCAGCAGCGTCGATAGTAGCAATCAGCCCCAGCATTTT; clone_size: .; j_call: TRBJ1-5; v_call: TRBV9; d_call: .
cdr3_aa: CAISTGYGYTF; cdr3_nt: TGTGCCATCAGTACAGGGTATGGCTACACCTTC; clone_size: .; j_call: TRBJ1-2; v_call: TRBV10-3; d_call: .
cdr3_aa: CATLEGAGTDTQYF; cdr3_nt: TGTGCCACCCTTGAGGGGGCCGGCACAGATACGCAGTATTTT; clone_size: .; j_call: TRBJ2-3; v_call: TRBV6-1; d_call: TRBD1
cdr3_aa: CASSTSSYNEQFF; cdr3_nt: TGTGCCAGCAGCACAAGCTCCTACAATGAGCAGTTCTTC; clone_size: .; j_call: TRBJ2-1; v_call: TRBV28; d_call: .
cdr3_aa: CASSQGGGTGVIRGETQYF; cdr3_nt: TGTGCCAGCAGCCAAGGGGGAGGGACAGGGGTCATCAGGGGAGAGACCCAGTACTTC; clone_size: .; j_call: TRBJ2-5; v_call: TRBV4-2; d_call: TRBD1
cdr3_aa: CASSSREGGTQYF; cdr3_nt: TGTGCCAGCAGCTCCAGAGAGGGAGGGACCCAGTACTTC; clone_size: .; j_call: TRBJ2-5; v_call: TRBV7-6; d_call: .
cdr3_aa: CAGIKGAQYF; cdr3_nt: TGCGCCGGAATAAAGGGGGCCCAGTACTTC; clone_size: .; j_call: TRBJ2-5; v_call: TRBV10-1; d_call: .
cdr3_aa: CASSTTGGVNTEAFF; cdr3_nt: TGTGCCAGCAGTACTACAGGGGGCGTGAACACTGAAGCTTTCTTT; clone_size: .; j_call: TRBJ1-1; v_call: TRBV28; d_call: TRBD1
cdr3_aa: CASSLGPSGGRETQYF; cdr3_nt: TGTGCCAGCAGCTTAGGGCCTAGCGGGGGGCGGGAGACCCAGTACTTC; clone_size: .; j_call: TRBJ2-5; v_call: TRBV7-2; d_call: TRBD2
cdr3_aa: CASSPKASGGAGETQYF; cdr3_nt: TGTGCCAGCAGCCCCAAGGCTAGCGGGGGGGCCGGAGAGACCCAGTACTTC; clone_size: few; j_call: TRBJ2-5; v_call: TRBV4-2; d_call: TRBD2
cdr3_aa: CASSSGQVPGNTIYF; cdr3_nt: TGTGCCAGCAGCTCCGGACAGGTGCCTGGAAACACCATATATTTT; clone_size: .; j_call: TRBJ1-3; v_call: TRBV5-4; d_call: TRBD1
cdr3_aa: CASSTAGGRNEQFF; cdr3_nt: TGTGCCAGTAGTACAGCGGGGGGGCGAAATGAGCAGTTCTTC; clone_size: .; j_call: TRBJ2-1; v_call: TRBV19; d_call: TRBD2
cdr3_aa: CASSQEVGQGIQQYF; cdr3_nt: TGCGCCAGCAGCCAAGAAGTCGGGCAGGGGATTCAGCAGTACTTC; clone_size: .; j_call: TRBJ2-7; v_call: TRBV4-1; d_call: .
cdr3_aa: CASSQDRGRAYEQYF; cdr3_nt: TGTGCCAGCAGCCAAGATAGGGGGCGGGCCTACGAGCAGTACTTC; clone_size: .; j_call: TRBJ2-7; v_call: TRBV4-2; d_call: TRBD1
cdr3_aa: CASSQGQGEAGYTF; cdr3_nt: TGCGCCAGCAGCCAAGGTCAGGGGGAGGCAGGCTACACCTTC; clone_size: .; j_call: TRBJ1-2; v_call: TRBV4-3; d_call: TRBD1
cdr3_aa: CASSLSRVYEQYF; cdr3_nt: TGTGCCAGCAGCTTATCCCGGGTCTACGAGCAGTACTTC; clone_size: .; j_call: TRBJ2-7; v_call: TRBV7-2; d_call: .